Below are 12 T cell receptor beta chains sequenced from a single sample in a study of Ad26.COV2.S vaccination and SARS-CoV-2 variants. Data came from immunoSEQ multiplex PCR; TCRdb stores just in-frame clones and leaves some out. Of 300,000 to 450,000 clones detected, about 85% appear once; the ten largest clones hold 3.3%. Noted treatment: about 20 received Ad26.COV2.S at low or high dose, single or two shots; several received placebo; per-sample allocation not given. At day 63 after the first vaccine or placebo injection, samples were drawn. The sample consisted of peripheral blood, taken in a trial of Ad26.COV2.S vaccine versus placebo. The origin of the receptors is a person between 18 and 59 years old who received the Ad26.COV2.S COVID-19 vaccine or a placebo.

The V gene is TRBV6-5, the J gene TRBJ2-7, with D possibly TRBD2 on 5 matching bases. Germline lookup yields CDR1 MNHEY and CDR2 SVGAGI. The CDR3 has 15 residues. Between the trimmed V and J ends, which lost 6 bases and 2 bases, there was a span of 17 bases. This CDR3 reads CASSDAGLRPYEQYF. The CDR3 region has the DNA TGTGCCAGCAGCGATGCGGGCCTCCGACCCTACGAGCAGTACTTC.

J is TRBJ2-7 and V is TRBV6-5; D is perhaps TRBD1 or TRBD2 (5 bases each). This CDR3 has 13 amino acids. Trimming pared 8 bases from V and 0 bases from J, leaving 11 bases between. The germline V gene has CDR1 MNHEY and CDR2 SVGAGI. The CDR3 sequence: CASVRDGSYEQYF. In DNA form, the CDR3 reads TGTGCCAGCGTCCGGGACGGCTCCTACGAGCAGTACTTC.

The V and J genes are TRBV6-2 or TRBV6-3 and TRBJ2-5; 8 bases fit TRBD2. The germline gives CDR1 MNHEY, CDR2 SVGEGT. The CDR3 loop spans 15 amino acids. Germline trimming cut 4 bases from V and 2 bases from J; bases unmatched to any gene: 6. CDR3 sequence: CASSWPAGVQETQYF. The CDR3 coding sequence is TGTGCCAGCAGTTGGCCAGCGGGAGTACAAGAGACCCAGTACTTC.

The chain is built from TRBV2 and TRBJ1-4, with 9 bases matching TRBD1. Germline CDR1 SNHLY, CDR2 FYNNEI. The V and J ends lost 6 bases and 6 bases, in that order; junction bases with no gene match: 11. The CDR3 loop spans 16 amino acids. In DNA, the CDR3 is TGTGCCAGCAGCCTACCTTGGGACAGGGAGGATGAAAAACTGTTTTTT. Protein sequence: CASSLPWDREDEKLFF.

This clone appeared a few times. The chain links TRBV9 to TRBJ2-2; 8 bases line up with TRBD2. This CDR3 region has 16 residues. CDR1 and CDR2 from the germline V gene are SGDLS and YYNGEE. V trimming: 3 bases; J trimming: 6 bases; junction bases outside the gene matches: 10. CDR3 sequence: CASSASGGRNAGELFF. The CDR3, as DNA: TGTGCCAGCAGCGCTTCGGGGGGGCGTAACGCCGGGGAGCTGTTTTTT.

V and J are TRBV2 and TRBJ2-5; D might be TRBD1 (6 bases). This CDR3 contains 13 residues. The V and J ends lost 6 bases and 2 bases respectively, with 10 bases between them. In germline, CDR1 is SNHLY, CDR2 FYNNEI. The CDR3 sequence: CASRFGQQETQYF. The CDR3 nucleotides read TGTGCCAGCAGATTCGGACAGCAAGAGACCCAGTACTTC.

The chain uses TRBV18 and TRBJ2-5; D may be TRBD1 or TRBD2 (6 bases each). This CDR3 contains 16 residues. Germline V gene data show CDR1 as KGHSH and CDR2 as LQKENI. V lost 3 bases to trimming and J lost 0 bases, with 14 bases between them. CDR3 residues: CASSPEWGADQETQYF. The CDR3, as DNA: TGTGCCAGCTCACCGGAATGGGGGGCGGACCAAGAGACCCAGTACTTC.

The chain has TRBV5-5 and TRBJ1-1; TRBD1 is a possible D gene (5 bases). Per germline, CDR1 SGHKS and CDR2 YYEKEE (reference sequence). The CDR3 totals 14 residues. Trimming cost V 1 base and J 10 bases, with 17 bases left between them. DNA for the CDR3: TGTGCCAGCAGCTTGCTAGGGGCATCTATTGGAGCTTTCTTT. Its protein is CASSLLGASIGAFF.

The chain recombines TRBV7-6 with TRBJ2-7; TRBD1 aligns across 7 bases. Germline values: CDR1 SGHVS, CDR2 FNYEAQ. V gave up 5 bases and J gave up 2 bases; unmatched junction bases: 9. CDR3 size: 15 residues. This chain's CDR3 is CASSQPRQGPYEQYF. DNA of the CDR3: TGTGCCAGCAGCCAACCAAGACAGGGCCCCTACGAGCAGTACTTC.

V is TRBV7-2 and J is TRBJ1-2; TRBD1 might be the D (6 bases). V was shortened by 5 bases and J by 5 bases, with 12 bases between the two germline ends. The CDR3 runs 13 residues. Germline CDR1 SGHTA, CDR2 FQGNSA. In nucleotides, the CDR3 is TGTGCCAGCAGCCCAACAGGGAAATATGGCTACACCTTC. Residues: CASSPTGKYGYTF.

The chain is built from TRBV5-8 and TRBJ2-7; D is unclear. Germline CDR1 SGHTS, CDR2 YDEGEE. V dropped 4 bases and J dropped 0 bases, with 11 bases sitting between them. The CDR3 runs to 14 residues. CDR3: CASSLTRFSYEQYF. DNA of the CDR3: TGTGCCAGCAGCCTGACGCGTTTCTCCTACGAGCAGTACTTC.

J is TRBJ2-7 and V is TRBV7-9, with D unresolved. This CDR3 contains 13 residues. Germline loops: CDR1 SEHNR, CDR2 FQNEAQ (reference sequence). The germline V and J ends were trimmed by 5 bases and 2 bases, with 10 bases remaining between them. The CDR3 DNA reads TGTGCCAGCAGCCCGCAAACGACCTACGAGCAGTACTTC. Protein: CASSPQTTYEQYF.